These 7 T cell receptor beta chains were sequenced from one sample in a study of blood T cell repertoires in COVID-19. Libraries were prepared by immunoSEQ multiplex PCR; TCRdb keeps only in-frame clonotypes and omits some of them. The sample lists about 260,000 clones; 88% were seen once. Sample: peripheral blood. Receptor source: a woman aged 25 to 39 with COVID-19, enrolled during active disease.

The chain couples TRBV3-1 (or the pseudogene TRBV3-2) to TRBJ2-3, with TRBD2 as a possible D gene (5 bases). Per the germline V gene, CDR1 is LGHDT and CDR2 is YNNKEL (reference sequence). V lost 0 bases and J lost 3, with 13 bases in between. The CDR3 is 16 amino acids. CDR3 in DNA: TGTGCCAGCAGCCAAGATCCGGGGTGGGAAACAGATACGCAGTATTTT. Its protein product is CASSQDPGWETDTQYF.

The DNA for the CDR3 is TGTGCCTGGAGTGTGACCGGAATACAGCAGCCCCAGCATTTT. It specifies CAWSVTGIQQPQHF. The V call is TRBV30, the J call TRBJ1-5; D ambiguous. Trimming cost V 0 bases and J 7 bases, with 13 bases left between them. This CDR3 spans 14 amino acids. Germline V gives CDR1 GTSNPN, CDR2 SVGIG (reference sequence).

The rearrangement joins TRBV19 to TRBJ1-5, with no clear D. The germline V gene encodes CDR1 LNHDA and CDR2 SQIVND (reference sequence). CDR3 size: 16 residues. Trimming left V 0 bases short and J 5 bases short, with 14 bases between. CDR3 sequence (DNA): TGTGCCAGTAGTATAGATTCAGACACTCGGTATCAGCCCCAGCATTTT. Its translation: CASSIDSDTRYQPQHF.

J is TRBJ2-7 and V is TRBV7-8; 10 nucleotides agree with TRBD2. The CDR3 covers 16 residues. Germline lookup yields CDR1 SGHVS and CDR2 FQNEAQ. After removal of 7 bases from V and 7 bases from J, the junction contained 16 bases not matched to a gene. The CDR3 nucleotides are TGTGCCAGCAACACGCCAGCGGGAGGGCCATTGAGTGAGCAGTACTTC. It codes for CASNTPAGGPLSEQYF.

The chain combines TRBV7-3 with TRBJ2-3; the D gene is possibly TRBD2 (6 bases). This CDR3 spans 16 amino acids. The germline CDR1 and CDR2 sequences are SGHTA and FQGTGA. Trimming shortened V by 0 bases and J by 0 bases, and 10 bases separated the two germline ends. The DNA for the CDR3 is TGTGCCAGCAGCTTAACGGCTAGCGCTAGCACAGATACGCAGTATTTT. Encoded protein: CASSLTASASTDTQYF.

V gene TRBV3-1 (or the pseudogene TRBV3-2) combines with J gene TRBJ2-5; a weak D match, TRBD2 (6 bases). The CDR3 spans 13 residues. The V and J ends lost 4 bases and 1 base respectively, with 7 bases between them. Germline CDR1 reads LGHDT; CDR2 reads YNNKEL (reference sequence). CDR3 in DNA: TGTGCCAGCAGCCGGGGACTCCAAGAGACCCAGTACTTC. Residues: CASSRGLQETQYF.

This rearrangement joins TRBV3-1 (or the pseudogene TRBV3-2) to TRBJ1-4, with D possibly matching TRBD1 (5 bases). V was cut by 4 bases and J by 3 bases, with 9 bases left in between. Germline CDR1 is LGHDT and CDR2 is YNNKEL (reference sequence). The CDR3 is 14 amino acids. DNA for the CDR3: TGTGCCAGCAGCCGAAGGGGTTCTAATGAAAAACTGTTTTTT. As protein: CASSRRGSNEKLFF.